These 32 T cell receptor beta chains originate from one sample sequenced in a study of cytomegalovirus exposure and HLA in healthy donors. Some clones are missing from TCRdb's copy, which holds only in-frame ones; the method was immunoSEQ multiplex PCR. The data show approximately 300,000 clones, roughly 88% seen once. Sequenced input: PBMCs. The receptors were gathered from a woman aged 18-30 years in good health and CMV-seronegative.

This chain links TRBV7-6 with TRBJ2-7; D is undetermined. Germline V gives CDR1 SGHVS, CDR2 FNYEAQ. The ends were cut back, 4 bases at V and 0 bases at J, with 13 bases in the middle. The CDR3 runs 15 residues. The CDR3 region has the DNA TGTGCCAGCAGCTCCGGGTTAGCCTTCTCCTACGAGCAGTACTTC. This sequence encodes CASSSGLAFSYEQYF. Supplemented by reference TRBV7-6 and TRBJ2-7, the full variable domain reads GAGVSQSPRYKVTKRGQDVALRCDPISGHVSLYWYRQALGQGPEFLTYFNYEAQQDKSGLPNDRFSAERPEGSISTLTIQRTEQRDSAMYRCASSSGLAFSYEQYFGPGTRLTVT.

The gene calls are TRBV7-2 and TRBJ2-1, with 13 bases lining up with TRBD2. The ends lost 3 bases at V and 14 bases at J; junction bases unmatched: 10. The CDR3 spans 15 residues. Germline loops: CDR1 SGHTA, CDR2 FQGNSA. The CDR3 region has the DNA TGTGCCAGCAGCTTCTCCGGGACTAGCGGGGAGGGAGAGTTCTTC. This gives the protein CASSFSGTSGEGEFF.

The chain is built from TRBV27 and TRBJ2-1; 9 bases are shared with TRBD2. Trimming took 5 bases from V and 6 from J; bases not matched to a gene: 17. This CDR3 is 18 amino acids long. Germline CDR1 and CDR2: MNHEY and SMNVEV (reference sequence). The CDR3 loop is CASSPGPGGTSSVNEQFF. The DNA of the CDR3 is TGTGCCAGCAGTCCGGGACCGGGGGGGACTAGCAGTGTCAATGAGCAGTTCTTC.

Of note for this clone: Additional DNA sequences in this sample encode the identical CDR3. V and J are TRBV7-2 and TRBJ2-3; no clear D. With 5 bases removed from V and 0 bases from J, the gap between germline ends came to 12 bases. The CDR3 totals 15 residues. Germline V gene data show CDR1 as SGHTA and CDR2 as FQGNSA. The CDR3 here is CASSPNYLSTDTQYF. DNA for the CDR3: TGTGCCAGCAGCCCTAACTATCTTAGCACAGATACGCAGTATTTT.

This chain joins TRBV29-1 and TRBJ2-3; 9 positions agree with TRBD2. Germline V gives CDR1 SQVTM, CDR2 ANQGSEA. Losses at the gene ends were 3 bases for V and 0 bases for J; bases not matched to a gene: 7. The CDR3 spans 16 residues. CDR3 sequence reads: CSVDPGLAESTDTQYF. In DNA form, the CDR3 reads TGCAGCGTTGACCCGGGACTAGCAGAAAGCACAGATACGCAGTATTTT.

The chain employs TRBV2 and TRBJ1-2; D may be TRBD1 (5 bases). Deletions cut 2 bases from V and 7 bases from J, with 11 bases between. The CDR3 covers 13 residues. Germline values: CDR1 SNHLY, CDR2 FYNNEI. The CDR3 loop is CASSEQGEAGYTF. The CDR3 coding sequence is TGTGCCAGCAGTGAACAGGGTGAGGCTGGCTACACCTTC.

This chain joins TRBV10-3 and TRBJ1-2, with 9 bases aligning to TRBD1. Germline V CDR1 and CDR2: ENHRY, SYGVKD. This CDR3 spans 16 amino acids. With 2 bases clipped from V and 2 bases from J, the junction kept 6 bases outside the gene matches. CDR3 sequence: CAISELGTGLNYGYTF. In DNA, the CDR3 is TGTGCCATCAGTGAGCTAGGGACAGGGTTAAACTATGGCTACACCTTC.

The chain joins TRBV6-5 to TRBJ2-7; 7 nucleotides line up with TRBD2. Germline CDR1 and CDR2: MNHEY and SVGAGI. The CDR3 is 15 amino acids. J was trimmed by 4 bases and V by 0 bases; bases with no gene match: 6. CDR3 in DNA: TGTGCCAGCAGTTACTCCGGGGCTAGCGGTTACGAGCAGTACTTC. Amino acids: CASSYSGASGYEQYF.

This clone has a handful of counts. J is TRBJ1-1 and V is TRBV5-6; D unresolved. Trimming stripped 0 bases from V and 1 base from J, with 10 bases between. The length of the CDR3 is 15 residues. Germline values: CDR1 SGHDT, CDR2 YYEEEE. The CDR3 DNA is TGTGCCAGCAGCTTGGGGCCAGGATCGAACACTGAAGCTTTCTTT. Translating it yields CASSLGPGSNTEAFF.

This clone has just one count. V gene TRBV6-1 combines with J gene TRBJ2-3; D possibly corresponds to TRBD2 (6 bases). The V and J ends lost 3 bases and 0 bases respectively, with 10 bases between them. Germline V gene data show CDR1 as MNHNS and CDR2 as SASEGT. This CDR3 is 15 amino acids long. For the CDR3, the DNA is TGTGCCAGCAGTGACCGACGGGGGAGCACAGATACGCAGTATTTT. Encoded protein: CASSDRRGSTDTQYF.

This rearrangement joins TRBV23-1 to TRBJ2-7; 8 bases line up with TRBD2. TRBV23-1 is annotated as an ORF whose role is uncertain. The CDR3 extends over 15 amino acids. The V and J ends lost 2 bases and 4 bases, in that order; junction bases with no gene match: 7. In DNA, the CDR3 is TGCGCCAGCAGTCAAGCCGCGGGGGGTCGGTACGAGCAGTACTTC. Protein: CASSQAAGGRYEQYF.

This clone showed up just once. V is TRBV7-9 and J is TRBJ2-7, with 8 bases fitting TRBD1. The CDR3 runs to 15 residues. Looked up from germline, CDR1 is SEHNR and CDR2 is FQNEAQ (reference sequence). After removal of 5 bases from V and 3 bases from J, the junction contained 9 bases not matched to a gene. The CDR3 loop reads CASSPTDRGGYEQYF. The CDR3, as DNA: TGTGCCAGCAGCCCAACTGACAGGGGAGGCTACGAGCAGTACTTC.

The chain joins TRBV27 to TRBJ2-7, with 7 bases that match TRBD1. The ends lost 1 base at V and 3 bases at J; junction bases unmatched: 6. Germline V gene sequence: CDR1 MNHEY, CDR2 SMNVEV (reference sequence). CDR3 size: 15 residues. CDR3 DNA: TGTGCCAGCAGTTTATTCCCGGGACAGTACTACGAGCAGTACTTC. Its translation: CASSLFPGQYYEQYF.

The J gene is TRBJ2-7, the V gene TRBV9, with D hard to call. The CDR3 is 15 residues long. Per germline, CDR1 SGDLS and CDR2 YYNGEE. The ends were cut back, 0 bases at V and 0 bases at J, with 10 bases in the middle. The CDR3 loop reads CASSVAGQSSYEQYF. For the CDR3, the DNA is TGTGCCAGCAGCGTAGCGGGTCAGAGCTCCTACGAGCAGTACTTC.

The chain is built from TRBV28 and TRBJ1-2, with 9 bases fitting TRBD1. The CDR3 loop spans 14 amino acids. CDR1 and CDR2 (germline): MDHEN, SYDVKM. V shed 5 bases, J shed 5 bases, and the junction held 6 bases outside the gene matches. CDR3 bases: TGTGCCAGCAGTGGGACAGGGAACCTTTATGGCTACACCTTC. Translation: CASSGTGNLYGYTF.

The chain joins TRBV29-1 to TRBJ1-1, with 8 bases matching TRBD1. The germline CDR1 and CDR2 sequences are SQVTM and ANQGSEA. The CDR3 has 12 residues. V trimming: 6 bases; J trimming: 4 bases; junction bases outside the gene matches: 4. The CDR3 reads CSVETGATEAFF. The CDR3 DNA sequence: TGCAGCGTGGAGACAGGGGCCACTGAAGCTTTCTTT.

This chain links TRBV5-6 with TRBJ2-2; TRBD2 is a possible D gene (5 bases). This CDR3 has 15 residues. Trimming removed 1 base at V and 5 bases at J, with 12 bases between. Germline CDR1 and CDR2: SGHDT and YYEEEE. The CDR3 DNA reads as TGTGCCAGCAGCTTGAAGCGGTCGGGAACCGGGGAGCTGTTTTTT. Its translation is CASSLKRSGTGELFF.

The rearrangement joins TRBV27 to TRBJ2-1; 11 bases line up with TRBD2. Trimming removed 4 bases from V and 5 bases from J; junction bases left unmatched: 7. The length of the CDR3 is 16 residues. Germline lookup yields CDR1 MNHEY and CDR2 SMNVEV (reference sequence). Here the CDR3 reads CASSSPGTSGHNEQFF. CDR3 bases: TGTGCCAGCAGTTCCCCCGGGACTAGCGGCCACAATGAGCAGTTCTTC.

The V and J genes are TRBV9 and TRBJ2-1; 7 nucleotides line up with TRBD2. Germline trimming cut 3 bases from V and 0 bases from J; bases unmatched to any gene: 12. CDR3 length equals 18 residues. Germline CDR1 is SGDLS and CDR2 is YYNGEE. For the CDR3, the DNA is TGTGCCAGCAGCGCCCGAGACCTAGCGGTGAGCTCCTACAATGAGCAGTTCTTC. Encoded protein: CASSARDLAVSSYNEQFF.

V gene TRBV6-5 combines with J gene TRBJ2-5, with 7 bases fitting TRBD1. J was trimmed by 5 bases and V by 2 bases; bases with no gene match: 5. CDR3 length equals 14 residues. From germline, CDR1 is MNHEY and CDR2 SVGAGI. CDR3 coding DNA: TGTGCCAGCAGTTACAGGGGGCAGGACGAGACCCAGTACTTC. Encoded protein: CASSYRGQDETQYF.

V is TRBV13 and J is TRBJ2-7; 10 bases line up with TRBD2. This CDR3 region has 17 residues. Germline loops: CDR1 PRHDT, CDR2 FYEKMQ (reference sequence). After removal of 4 bases from V and 5 bases from J, the junction contained 14 bases not matched to a gene. DNA of the CDR3: TGTGCCAGCAGCTCTAGCGGGAGCGATGGGCTTCGGGACGAGCAGTACTTC. Its translation is CASSSSGSDGLRDEQYF.

In its sample, this clone was seen once. The sample carries other DNA sequences with the same CDR3. The DNA for the CDR3 is TGCAGCGTTGAAGACCGGGACAGGGGTTACGAGCAGTACTTC. This encodes CSVEDRDRGYEQYF. This chain connects TRBV29-1 to TRBJ2-7; 10 bases match TRBD1. V lost 0 bases, J lost 4 bases, and 3 bases stayed unmatched. This CDR3 contains 14 residues. From germline, CDR1 is SQVTM and CDR2 ANQGSEA.

The chain combines TRBV2 with TRBJ1-1; 10 bases fit TRBD1. The CDR3 has 17 residues. J gave up 1 base and V 2 bases, and 7 bases lay outside the gene matches. Germline-derived CDR1 and CDR2 are SNHLY and FYNNEI. The CDR3, as DNA: TGTGCCAGCAGTGAAATTGGGACAGGGGCAGGGAACACTGAAGCTTTCTTT. Translation: CASSEIGTGAGNTEAFF. The full variable domain, rest sourced from reference TRBV2 and TRBJ1-1, is EPEVTQTPSHQVTQMGQEVILRCVPISNHLYFYWYRQILGQKVEFLVSFYNNEISEKSEIFDDQFSVERPDGSNFTLKIRSTKLEDSAMYFCASSEIGTGAGNTEAFFGQGTRLTVV.

This rearrangement joins TRBV9 to TRBJ1-4; maybe TRBD1 (6 bases). With 0 bases removed from V and 6 bases from J, the gap between germline ends came to 12 bases. Germline assignment: CDR1 SGDLS and CDR2 YYNGEE. There are 15 residues in the CDR3. In DNA form, the CDR3 reads TGTGCCAGCAGCGTAGGTCCCGCAGGGGATGAAAAACTGTTTTTT. The encoded protein is CASSVGPAGDEKLFF.

This clone was seen a few times. The same CDR3 can be traced to other DNA sequences in this sample. The chain uses TRBV9 and TRBJ2-3, with no clear D. The V gene lost 1 base and the J gene lost 1 base, with 4 bases spanning the gap. CDR1 and CDR2 (germline): SGDLS, YYNGEE. The CDR3 has 13 residues. CDR3 protein: CASSVRGTDTQYF. DNA of the CDR3: TGTGCCAGCAGCGTACGGGGCACAGATACGCAGTATTTT.

This clone has more than one count but fewer than ten. This chain uses TRBV7-6 with TRBJ2-7, with TRBD2 identical over 8 bases. With 5 bases clipped from V and 5 bases from J, the junction kept 5 bases outside the gene matches. Germline V gene sequence: CDR1 SGHVS, CDR2 FNYEAQ. CDR3 size: 13 residues. This CDR3 is CASSHLGGDEQYF. CDR3 sequence (DNA): TGTGCCAGCAGCCACCTCGGGGGGGACGAGCAGTACTTC. The variable domain in full, with the rest retrieved from reference TRBV7-6 and TRBJ2-7, is GAGVSQSPRYKVTKRGQDVALRCDPISGHVSLYWYRQALGQGPEFLTYFNYEAQQDKSGLPNDRFSAERPEGSISTLTIQRTEQRDSAMYRCASSHLGGDEQYFGPGTRLTVT.

The chain employs TRBV6-5 and TRBJ2-7, with a weak D call TRBD1 (6 bases). The CDR3 totals 14 residues. Between the trimmed V and J ends, which lost 2 bases and 7 bases, there was a span of 15 bases. Per the germline V gene, CDR1 is MNHEY and CDR2 is SVGAGI. In DNA, the CDR3 is TGTGCCAGCAGTTACACACAGGGTAAGGCGGAGCAGTACTTC. Its protein product is CASSYTQGKAEQYF.

A few counts support this clone. The chain joins TRBV29-1 to TRBJ1-2; no definite D call. The CDR3 has 9 residues. Trimming took off 7 bases at V and 6 bases at J, with 6 bases between the two ends. Germline loops: CDR1 SQVTM, CDR2 ANQGSEA. Here the CDR3 DNA reads TGCAGCGAAGACAATGGCTACACCTTC. Encoded protein: CSEDNGYTF.

V and J are TRBV5-1 and TRBJ1-1, with no clear D. V dropped 3 bases and J dropped 1 base, with 7 bases sitting between them. Germline V gives CDR1 SGHRS, CDR2 YFSETQ. The CDR3 runs 13 residues. The CDR3 sequence: CASSSEENTEAFF. The CDR3 DNA is TGCGCCAGCAGCTCCGAGGAGAACACTGAAGCTTTCTTT.

The V and J genes are TRBV27 and TRBJ2-1; 8 positions agree with TRBD2. The CDR3 runs to 14 residues. Unmatched junction bases numbered 6, after V lost 7 bases and J lost 4 bases. Per germline, CDR1 MNHEY and CDR2 SMNVEV (reference sequence). CDR3 DNA: TGTGCCAGCACCCGGACTAGCACATACAATGAGCAGTTCTTC. Translation gives CASTRTSTYNEQFF.

This clone was seen many times. The chain links TRBV9 to TRBJ1-5, with 8 bases fitting TRBD1. V was clipped by 2 bases and J by 0 bases; unmatched bases: 7. The CDR3 runs to 17 residues. Per germline, CDR1 SGDLS and CDR2 YYNGEE. CDR3 amino acids: CASSVGQGFFSNQPQHF. The CDR3 DNA sequence: TGTGCCAGCAGCGTCGGACAGGGATTTTTTAGCAATCAGCCCCAGCATTTT.

This clone was detected once. Here the CDR3 reads CASSQDPPVEETQYF. CDR3 sequence (DNA): TGTGCCAGCAGCCAAGATCCCCCGGTAGAAGAGACCCAGTACTTC. The gene calls are TRBV14 and TRBJ2-5; D remains ambiguous. The CDR3 runs 15 residues. Germline CDR1 and CDR2: SGHDN and FVKESK. Between the trimmed V and J ends, which lost 0 bases and 3 bases, there was a span of 11 bases.